The rows below give T cell receptor beta chains drawn from one sample of a study of response to subunit inactivated influenza vaccine. TCRdb re-called the RT-PCR reads with MiXCR, one entry per CDR3 protein. The repertoire has 500,000 to 550,000 distinct CDR3 sequences, under 30% of them found once; the top ten carry approximately 2.9%. The data also belong to a second study, concerning T cells expressing NK-cell markers.

The sample was CD4+ T cells sorted from PBMCs, taken roughly 12 days after vaccination. The receptor source for this set is a man in his forties or fifties who received an inactivated influenza vaccine. CDR3s include the opening cysteine and the closing phenylalanine or tryptophan. Each record gives: clone size, J gene, D gene, V gene, CDR3 protein, CDR3 DNA. The D gene is left open where the match is weak. Clone size appears in some rows only: once, few, many, or a class for an expanded clone.

. TRBJ2-2 . TRBV27 CASSLSRGHLAHGELFF TGTGCCAGCAGTTTATCTCGGGGACACCTCGCTCACGGGGAGCTGTTTTTT
. TRBJ2-3 . TRBV5-1 CASSLIPGTTDTQYF TGCGCCAGCAGCTTGATACCAGGGACCACAGATACGCAGTATTTT
. TRBJ2-7 . TRBV6-2/TRBV6-3 CASRTPYVSYEQYF TGTGCCAGCAGGACCCCCTACGTCTCCTACGAGCAGTACTTC
. TRBJ1-4 TRBD1 TRBV25-1 CASSEYPLGQGNEKLFF TGTGCCAGCAGTGAATATCCTTTGGGACAGGGGAACGAAAAACTGTTTTTT
few TRBJ1-3 . TRBV6-5 CASSDSPRGGNTIYF TGTGCCAGCAGTGACTCCCCGAGAGGTGGAAACACCATATATTTT
. TRBJ2-2 TRBD2 TRBV20-1 CSARTSRTGELFF TGCAGTGCTCGGACTAGCCGCACCGGGGAGCTGTTTTTT
. TRBJ2-3 TRBD2 TRBV15 CATSRDMASGGRDTQYF TGTGCCACCAGCAGAGATATGGCTAGCGGGGGGAGAGATACGCAGTATTTT
few TRBJ1-6 . TRBV4-3 CASSQGGSPLHF TGCGCCAGCAGCCAAGGAGGTTCACCCCTCCACTTT
many TRBJ2-3 . TRBV3-1 CASSSGHSTDTQYF TGTGCCAGCAGCTCCGGACATAGCACAGATACGCAGTATTTT
. TRBJ2-1 . TRBV7-6 CASSSTGFGLSYNEQFF TGTGCCAGCAGCTCCACAGGGTTCGGACTTTCCTACAATGAGCAGTTCTTC
few TRBJ2-2 . TRBV29-1 CSFARFKANTGELFF TGCAGTTTTGCCAGGTTTAAAGCGAACACCGGGGAGCTGTTTTTT
few TRBJ2-1 . TRBV7-8 CASSPLTYNEQFF TGTGCCAGCAGCCCCTTGACCTACAATGAGCAGTTCTTC
. TRBJ2-7 TRBD1 TRBV7-6 CASSLKYGTAPYEQYF TGTGCCAGCAGCTTAAAGTATGGGACAGCACCCTACGAGCAGTACTTC
many TRBJ1-1 TRBD1 TRBV5-1 CASSVKGQGLAEAFF TGCGCCAGCAGCGTAAAGGGACAGGGCCTCGCTGAAGCTTTCTTT
few TRBJ2-7 . TRBV4-2 CASSQEPGRTYEQYF TGTGCCAGCAGCCAAGAACCCGGAAGGACCTACGAGCAGTACTTC
many TRBJ2-2 . TRBV5-6 CASSFVQNRARAGELFF TGTGCCAGCAGCTTTGTCCAGAACAGGGCTCGTGCAGGGGAGCTGTTTTTT
. TRBJ2-7 . TRBV5-1 CASSFTFPANEQYF TGCGCCAGCAGCTTTACCTTCCCGGCTAACGAGCAGTACTTC
. TRBJ2-3 TRBD2 TRBV7-2 CASSLALISSGRGTDTQYF TGTGCCAGCAGCTTAGCGCTGATTTCTAGCGGGAGGGGGACAGATACGCAGTATTTT
. TRBJ2-1 TRBD1 TRBV10-3 CAISERGQNNEQFF TGTGCCATCAGTGAGCGGGGACAGAACAATGAGCAGTTCTTC
. TRBJ2-5 TRBD1 TRBV4-1 CASSQDGGQGPQETQYF TGCGCCAGCAGCCAAGATGGGGGACAGGGTCCTCAAGAGACCCAGTACTTC
many TRBJ1-2 . TRBV20-1 CSARPQGNGYTF TGCAGTGCCCGTCCCCAGGGAAATGGCTACACCTTC
few TRBJ1-2 TRBD1 TRBV12-3/TRBV12-4 CATIGPGGHVKYGYTF TGTGCCACCATCGGTCCAGGGGGCCACGTGAAGTATGGCTACACCTTC
many TRBJ2-7 . TRBV12-3/TRBV12-4 CASSTGVTFSYEQYF TGTGCCAGCAGCACCGGGGTCACCTTCTCCTACGAGCAGTACTTC